The present T cell receptor beta chain was sequenced within a study of T cell responses to AZD1222 COVID-19 vaccine. Overall study results and limits: A reported finding is that nearly half of spike-specific TCRs target unmutated variant regions.

Points on this clone: What it binds is unknown.

Clones were read by immunoSEQ multiplex PCR, and TCRdb kept only the in-frame ones, dropping some. The sample has 140,000 to 150,000 clones, 80% to 85% seen once. V lost 6 bases and J 6 bases, leaving 20 bases between the germline ends. The CDR3 is 15 residues long. Germline CDR1 is SEHNR and CDR2 is FQNEAQ (reference sequence). This clonotype was sampled from an adult in good health. The chain combines TRBV7-9 with TRBJ1-2; D remains ambiguous. The sequenced sample was peripheral blood, obtained on day 0 of MenACWY control vaccination. The CDR3 sequence is CASRLGREYRDGYTF. For the CDR3, the DNA is TGTGCCAGCAGACTAGGAAGGGAATACCGGGATGGCTACACCTTC. Together with reference TRBV7-9 and TRBJ1-2, the CDR3 gives the full variable domain: DTGVSQNPRHKITKRGQNVTFRCDPISEHNRLYWYRQTLGQGPEFLTYFQNEAQLEKSRLLSDRFSAERPKGSFSTLEIQRTEQGDSAMYLCASRLGREYRDGYTFGSGTRLTVV.